Described below is a single T cell receptor (beta chain) sequence and its context. Its antigen is unknown. No much larger clonotype is one base removed from it; base qualities were not supplied. This entry comes from a study of blood T cells in healthy people across ages (dated by TCRdb to between 2015 and 2017). For the wider study: Template switching captured roughly one uniquely barcoded TCR beta cDNA molecule per two T cells in model experiments. The study measured age-related changes in TCR beta repertoire diversity using deep sequencing normalized with unique cDNA molecular identifiers. The donors were split into four age groups: young (average around 17 years), middle-aged (39), aged (over 55) and long-lived (approximately 80). To avoid experimental bias, donors of different ages were spread randomly across the sequencing lanes. Two additional independent replicas of 1 million unique cDNA reads from the same blood draw were analyzed for two donors (one aged 18 to 30 and one aged 80 or older). Results and caveats for the whole study, not just this receptor: The CMV infection status of donors was not known, potentially confounding age-related changes in expanded clonotypes. As age increased, observed TCR beta diversity per million T cells dropped in a roughly linear way, and a significant reduction was already evident by age around 41. Bulk unsorted PBMC profiling prevented conclusive comparison of naive and antigen-experienced compartments. The long-lived group showed more naive CD4+ T cells, fewer expanded clones and increased TCR diversity than the aged group, suggesting age selection. Estimates of total diversity based on one million sequenced T cells were regarded as lower bounds and as underestimates. Observed TCR beta diversity correlated strongly with the percentage of naive T cells measured by flow cytometry.

The library came from 5' RACE. For sequencing, an Illumina HiSeq 2500 was employed. A second PCR of about 6 to 11 cycles was performed with a sample-barcoded 5' primer and a J-beta primer mix. A unique molecular identifier was introduced onto each TCR beta cDNA molecule by a template-switch 5' adaptor carrying 12 random nucleotides. Each sample yielded at least 3 million CDR3-containing paired-end reads. The Mint cDNA synthesis kit, primed by a TRBC-specific oligonucleotide, was used to synthesize first-strand cDNA from all RNA. All cDNA was treated with uracil-DNA glycosylase and then went through a first 18-cycle PCR with the universal primers M1SS and BC2_uni_R. Per the original workflow: Normalization of each sample was performed by random selection of 1 million high-quality reads, each carrying a distinct molecular identifier. Instead of being binned into consensus sequences, reads that shared molecular identifiers were thrown out. MiTCR, set to a Q25 quality threshold and the strictest error-elimination algorithm, was used for CDR3 identification, clonotype clustering and error correction. Lower-bound total TCR beta diversity was estimated with a nonparametric unseen species model using Euler transformation. Using fastp at Q25 and MiXCR, TCRdb reprocessed the public reads and kept productive beta chains. When rows share a CDR3 protein, they turn into one entry using the most common DNA and genes. The V and J calls were not made by the authors but by TCRdb's processing. This sample comprises 890,000 or so distinct CDR3 sequences, under 80% of them detected only once. Of the sample, roughly a quarter falls within the top ten clones.

Donors were 39 systemically healthy Caucasian individuals from Russia aged roughly 6 to 95 years. Each donor gave 8.5 to 10 milliliters of peripheral blood, collected into EDTA-treated Vacutainer tubes. Ficoll-Paque density-gradient centrifugation was used to isolate PBMCs, with at least 7 million per sample. Trizol reagent was used to extract total RNA from the PBMCs, yielding at least 5.5 micrograms per sample. For every donor, an aliquot of PBMCs went through flow cytometry to measure the percentages of naive CD45RAhigh/CD27high T cells. From the cysteine through the phenylalanine, the CDR3 covers 16 amino acids. Only the CDR3 portion is preserved as DNA: 48 bases, with reading frame beginning at the first base. The junction shows trimming of 4 bases on V and 3 bases on J, plus 18 bases between the germline ends. From a lookup of the germline V gene, CDR1 and CDR2 are MGHDK and SYGVNS.

The sequenced sample was blood. The rearranged segments are TRBV25-1 and TRBJ1-2; possibly the D gene is TRBD1, per 5 matching bases. The sequence derives from a man aged 25 to 40 in good health. CDR3 region: CASSGQFGRGHYGYTF. The base sequence is TGTGCCAGCAGTGGCCAGTTTGGTAGGGGCCACTATGGCTACACCTTC.